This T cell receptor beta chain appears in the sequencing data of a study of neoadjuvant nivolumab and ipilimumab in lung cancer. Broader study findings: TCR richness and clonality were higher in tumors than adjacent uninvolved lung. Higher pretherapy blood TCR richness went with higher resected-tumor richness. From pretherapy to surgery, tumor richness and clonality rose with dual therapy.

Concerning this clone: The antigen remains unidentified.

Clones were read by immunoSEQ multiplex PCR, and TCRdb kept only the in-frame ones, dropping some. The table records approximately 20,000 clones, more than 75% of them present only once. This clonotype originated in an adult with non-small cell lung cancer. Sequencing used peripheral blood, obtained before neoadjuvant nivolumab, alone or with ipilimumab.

The CDR3 nucleotides read TGTGCCAGCAGCGTAGGACGTGGGGACAGGTTCGCTGAAGCTTTCTTT. It encodes CASSVGRGDRFAEAFF. This chain joins TRBV9 and TRBJ1-1, with 8 bases lining up with TRBD1. This CDR3 is built from 16 residues. Germline V gives CDR1 SGDLS, CDR2 YYNGEE. V trimming: 0 bases; J trimming: 6 bases; junction bases outside the gene matches: 10.